The TCR beta chain described here comes from a study of cytomegalovirus exposure and HLA in healthy donors listed by TCRdb under 2017. About the investigation overall: An earlier analysis of about 530 of the donors reported about 300 Gb of sequence data and 117 million unique TCR beta sequences obtained from about 200 million T cells. Approximately 310 gigabases of sequencing data and 70 million to 85 million unique TCR sequences were included in an early release covering over 600 HLA-typed donors. The genetic ancestry cluster associated with self-reported Caucasian donors included 80% to 90% of the 398 genotyped donors. The study aimed to test whether signatures of past pathogen exposure could be identified by cataloging public T cell receptors. Using immunosequencing, the study profiled T cell repertoires from fewer than 850 subjects and related those repertoires to cytomegalovirus serostatus. Besides the first cohort of roughly 640 subjects, a separate validation cohort made up of 120 different subjects was used. To predict cytomegalovirus infection status, the study combined high-throughput TCR immunosequencing, statistical association of individual TCRs with disease status, and machine learning. A later analysis re-examined previously published TCR beta repertoires from just over 650 donors and added high-resolution HLA genotyping to investigate patterns of TCR occurrence. Rather than drawing on any new phenotypic data, the later analysis identified candidate immune exposures from TCR beta sequences and the way those sequences occurred across donors. To decide whether each TCR beta V gene segment behaved as functional or pseudogenic, an earlier analysis of some 580 of the donors relied on high-throughput TCR beta sequencing. Donor age, sex, ethnicity and CMV serostatus were collected together with the repertoire data. A later genetic analysis took genome-wide SNP genotypes for about 65% of the roughly 670 donors and used that subset as a discovery cohort. All discovery cohort repertoires had been generated using a single sequencing platform. Both class I and class II loci were covered by HLA typing, at four-digit resolution. Typing coverage varied by locus: roughly 629-630 donors for A, B, C, DRB1 and DQB1; more than 500 for DQA1; about 570 for DPA1; around 490 for DPB1. About five DR-DQ haplotypes were treated as single units for association and clustering because of strong linkage in the cohort. Among some 410 genotyped donors of the cohort, an average of approximately 200,000 unique TCR beta nucleotide sequences was sequenced per donor, of which about 18% were non-productive.

Overall study results and their limits: Linkage disequilibrium might explain the correlated functional status among segregating V segments, but an unknown experimental factor could not be ruled out. A further reported finding was that TCR beta sequences accurately predicted the HLA-A and HLA-B alleles for most subjects in the first cohort. Three of the identified cytomegalovirus-associated TCR beta chains were confirmed in vitro to be specific for cytomegalovirus antigens. The authors suggested that the approach could potentially be extended to other disease states and immunological phenotypes. According to a later analysis, most CMV-associated TCR beta chains appeared to be HLA-restricted, and the HLA associations seemed to be driven largely by CMV exposure. V-gene and J-gene trimming of TCR beta chains was associated with a missense DCLRE1C variant in a later genetic analysis, and the association was replicated in an independent cohort. Because counts were too low, approximately 18 rarely observed V segments, including chromosome 9 orphons, were excluded from the earlier analysis of under 650 of the donors. Most TCR sequences were seen in very few donors, while some public TCRs were found in many individuals. CMV serostatus was the only immune exposure information available for the cohort. The sequencing pipeline was judged likely to have produced a cluster of highly shared sequence variants as a technical artifact. A later genetic analysis reported fewer N-insertions in productive TCRs among donors in an Asian-associated ancestry cluster than the roughly 640-donor mean. In an earlier analysis of roughly 560 of the donors, most TCR beta V segments were observed in productive rearrangements about 87% or about 30% of the time, broadly matching IMGT annotations. When HLA alleles, especially DR and DQ, strongly co-occurred, TCR associations were difficult to assign to individual alleles. In a later analysis, TCR association rates were found to vary across HLA loci, with the most associated TCRs seen for DRB1 alleles and the fewest for HLA-C alleles. Sequencing depth was assumed to be roughly uniform across donors in the presence/absence analyses, though that assumption may not hold. Several of the top co-occurrence clusters appeared to be linked to parvovirus B19, influenza, CMV and Epstein-Barr virus, according to a later analysis. Some IMGT-functional V segments, including TRBV6-2 and TRBV6-3, could not be distinguished by the 87-base-pair reads and were therefore excluded. Specific HLA alleles were associated with 15,000 to 20,000 TCR beta sequences at a false discovery rate of 0.05 in a later analysis. The classifier was reported to diagnose cytomegalovirus status with high specificity and sensitivity in both the original and validation cohorts. Because HLA typing was missing for some donors at each locus, association tests included only the typed subset. The study gave a list of some 150 TCR beta chains associated with cytomegalovirus. This cohort had only TCR beta chains sequenced, and the lack of alpha or paired-chain data limited which features could be detected. In a later analysis, HLA-associated TCR beta chains showed more clonal expansion and lower generation probabilities than non-associated chains that were equally common.

V is reduced by 3 bases and J by 4 bases, leaving a spacing of 12 bases between them. CDR1 and CDR2, per the germline V gene, are KGHSH and LQKENI. The CDR3 covers 14 residues, taking in both the cysteine and the phenylalanine. Here the CDR3 DNA is all that survives: 42 bases in frame from base 1. A word on this clone: Its antigen remains undetermined. The sample holds no much larger clone one base away, and base qualities are not on file.

Library method: the immunoSEQ multiplex PCR assay. For the multiplex PCR, a mixture combining 60 forward primers for TCR Vbeta segments and 13 reverse primers for TCR Jbeta segments was used. The CDR3 region of rearranged TCR beta genes was amplified from genomic DNA with a multiplex PCR assay. The amplified TCR beta libraries were sequenced on the Illumina HiSeq System as 87-base-pair reads. From the authors' description of their analysis: A later analysis tallied some 79 million unique TCR beta chains across the roughly 610 repertoires, and about 10 million of those chains were shared by two or more donors. Raw reads were error-corrected and collapsed into unique sequences by a nearest-neighbor algorithm in which closely related sequences were merged to remove PCR and sequencing errors. To assign V, D and J gene segments, CDR3 sequences were aligned to IMGT reference sequences. For a sequence to be retained, at least a six-nucleotide match to both a V gene segment and a J gene segment was required. Rearrangements were classified as productive when the CDR3 lacked stop codons and remained in frame with V and J, and all other rearrangements were classified as non-productive. Following IMGT convention, CDR3 was defined as the stretch from the second conserved V-encoded cysteine up to the conserved J-encoded phenylalanine. In an earlier analysis of 500 to 650 of the donors, sequences lacking an unambiguous match to a single V gene segment were excluded. An earlier analysis of some 500 of the donors classified V segments as functional when productive rearrangements were above 56.7% and as segregating when the standard deviation between donors was above 5%. A statistical classification framework was developed to diagnose cytomegalovirus status using the catalog of TCR beta chain sequences. In a later analysis, TCR nucleotide sequences were compared against IMGT/GENE-DB human TR gene sequences so that V and J genes could be assigned. Using the TCRdist pipeline, a later analysis assigned CDR3 sequences along with most-parsimonious VDJ recombination scenarios. In a later analysis, each TCR beta chain was defined by its CDR3 amino acid sequence together with its V-gene family, and reads without a unique V-gene family were excluded. To address suspected cross-contamination and a sequencing artifact, a later analysis removed a few hundred highly shared, low-generation-probability nucleotide sequences. In a later analysis, a clonal expansion index for each public chain was calculated from normalized within-repertoire ranks of inferred template counts. In a later analysis, generation probabilities were computed with a VDJ recombination model fitted to out-of-frame rearrangements, and the resulting probabilities were checked against IGoR. A later analysis scored TCR-TCR, TCR-HLA and TCR-CMV co-occurrence with hypergeometric tests, applying a repertoire-size bias correction to TCR pairs. In a later analysis, false discovery rates were estimated by permuting HLA or CMV assignments 20 times. In a later analysis, co-occurring TCRs were grouped with DBSCAN, and TCRdist sequence similarity was added when clustering was performed within HLA-allele-positive subsets. Repertoires with fewer than 30,000 or more than 120,000 public chains were left out of co-occurrence clustering, as were a handful of repertoires with anomalous nucleotide sharing. TCRdb obtained this table from immuneACCESS and retained in-frame rearrangements with V and J assigned. These tables miss some clones; where compared with another copy, unresolved V genes account for less than half of the shortfall, and the remainder is unexplained. V and J calls and clone size are as listed in that table; D and trimming were resolved from the DNA. This sample gives about 190,000 clones in total; roughly 80% of them show up just once. In total, the top ten clones hold roughly 2.1% of the sample.

The cohort comprised fewer than 700 healthy bone marrow donors. Cohort members were all nominally healthy when sampled, although unrecorded immune exposures were likely present. The donor tested CMV seropositive and was one of the 289 seropositive cohort members. Every donor gave a peripheral blood sample, and the peripheral blood mononuclear cells from that sample were used for TCR beta sequencing. Genomic DNA extraction from the blood cell samples was performed with the Qiagen DNeasy Blood Extraction Kit. The chain is assembled from TRBV18 and TRBJ1-1, and TRBD1 may be the D gene, going by 6 matching bases. The TCR comes from a woman in her twenties or thirties in good health and CMV-seropositive. The sequenced sample consisted of PBMCs. The nucleotide sequence reads TGTGCCAGCTCACCTGCCAGGGGCGGCACTGAAGCTTTCTTT. It specifies CASSPARGGTEAFF.